The entry that follows covers one TCR beta chain sequence. Its antigen is still unknown. This record belongs to a study of shared clonotypes between healthy human individuals. Across the study: CD8 memory received one plate per donor, CD8 naive two, CD4 memory three and CD4 naive three.

The germline CDR1 and CDR2 sequences are SSHAT and FNYEAQ (reference sequence). The CDR3 runs 17 residues. The V end was cut by 1 base, the J end by 5 bases, with 20 bases between. Study findings and constraints: Non-shared clonotypes had lower generation probabilities than those shared by all four donors. Several donors shared about 5% of their naive CD4 clonotypes.

Libraries were prepared by immunoSEQ multiplex PCR; TCRdb keeps only in-frame clonotypes and omits some of them. The sample shows approximately 2,000,000 clones, about nine tenths of them seen only once. Source material: naive CD4+ T cells from PBMCs. Subset of the sample: CD45RA+ positively selected. This rearrangement joins TRBV7-7 to TRBJ2-5; the D call may be TRBD1 or TRBD2 (6 bases each). This sequence originates from a man aged 18 to 30 in good health. Some clones in this sample may be carry-over from other donors' samples. The CDR3 coding sequence is TGTGCCAGCAGCTTAGGGGGCCTACAGGGAAGCGGGGAGACCCAGTACTTC. Translation: CASSLGGLQGSGETQYF.